This TCR beta chain was identified in a study of T cells after yellow fever vaccination. Study findings and constraints: Subsequent to the booster, the majority of primary-vaccination clones reappeared (roughly 96% CD4, 70% to 90% CD8). Abundant clonotypes from the bulk population could get into FACS-sorted repertoires as contaminants.

Germline V gene lookup returns CDR1 SGHRS and CDR2 YFSETQ. The CDR3 loop spans 13 amino acids. V shed 4 bases and J 5 bases; nucleotides not matched to a gene: 5. For TCR, cDNA came from 5'RACE template switching, which added a universal primer site and UMIs. TCRdb re-derived calls from the 5' RACE reads in MiXCR, one entry per CDR3 protein. The repertoire holds approximately 240,000 distinct CDR3 sequences, with about 3.9% as singletons. This clonotype showed up many times. Its antigen remains unidentified. The chain combines TRBV5-1 with TRBJ1-1; 7 nucleotides match TRBD1. The sequences come from PBMCs, collected 15 days after the yellow fever booster vaccination. This sequence was found in a man between 18 and 29 years old who received the YFV17D yellow fever vaccine. CDR3 DNA: TGCGCCAGCAGCGGGACAGAGTTAACTGAAGCTTTCTTT. Translating it yields CASSGTELTEAFF. Together with reference TRBV5-1 and TRBJ1-1, the CDR3 gives the full variable domain: KAGVTQTPRYLIKTRGQQVTLSCSPISGHRSVSWYQQTPGQGLQFLFEYFSETQRNKGNFPGRFSGRQFSNSRSEMNVSTLELGDSALYLCASSGTELTEAFFGQGTRLTVV.